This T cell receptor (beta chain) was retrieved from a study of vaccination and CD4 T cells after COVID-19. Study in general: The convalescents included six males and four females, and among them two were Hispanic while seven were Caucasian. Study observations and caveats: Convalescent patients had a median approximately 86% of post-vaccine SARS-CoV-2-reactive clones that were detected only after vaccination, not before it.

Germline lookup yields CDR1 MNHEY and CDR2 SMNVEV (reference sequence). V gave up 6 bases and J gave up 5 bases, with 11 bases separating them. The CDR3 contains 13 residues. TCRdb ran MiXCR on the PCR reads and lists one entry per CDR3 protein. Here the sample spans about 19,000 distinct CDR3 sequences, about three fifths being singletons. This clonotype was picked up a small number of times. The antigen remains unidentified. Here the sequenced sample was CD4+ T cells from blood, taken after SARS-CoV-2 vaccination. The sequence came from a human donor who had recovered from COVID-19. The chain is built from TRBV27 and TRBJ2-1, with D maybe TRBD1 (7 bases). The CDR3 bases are TGTGCCAGCAGGCCAGGGGGGAACAATGAGCAGTTCTTC. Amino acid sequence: CASRPGGNNEQFF.